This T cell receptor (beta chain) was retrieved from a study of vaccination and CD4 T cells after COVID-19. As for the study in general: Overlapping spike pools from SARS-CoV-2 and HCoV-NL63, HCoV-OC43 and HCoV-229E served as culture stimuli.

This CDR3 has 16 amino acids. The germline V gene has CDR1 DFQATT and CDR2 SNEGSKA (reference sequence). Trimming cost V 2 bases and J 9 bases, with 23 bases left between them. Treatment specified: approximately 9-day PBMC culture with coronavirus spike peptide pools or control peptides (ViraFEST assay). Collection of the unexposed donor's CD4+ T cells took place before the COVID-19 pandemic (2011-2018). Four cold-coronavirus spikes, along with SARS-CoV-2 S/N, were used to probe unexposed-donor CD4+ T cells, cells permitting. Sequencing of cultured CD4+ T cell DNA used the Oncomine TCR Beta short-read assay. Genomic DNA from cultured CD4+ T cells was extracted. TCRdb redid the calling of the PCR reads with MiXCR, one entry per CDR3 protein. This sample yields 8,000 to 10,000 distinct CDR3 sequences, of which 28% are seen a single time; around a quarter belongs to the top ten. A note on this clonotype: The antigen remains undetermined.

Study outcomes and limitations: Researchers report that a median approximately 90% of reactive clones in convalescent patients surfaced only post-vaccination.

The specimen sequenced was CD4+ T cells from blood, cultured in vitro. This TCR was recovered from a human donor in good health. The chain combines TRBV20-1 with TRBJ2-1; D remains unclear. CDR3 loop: CSARLEARRAVTEQFF. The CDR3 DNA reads TGCAGTGCTAGACTGGAAGCGCGTAGGGCAGTCACTGAGCAGTTCTTC.